This T cell receptor (beta chain) was sequenced during a study of OX40 agonist ivuxolimab in advanced cancers. Study in general: A partial response was reached by three patients: one with hepatocellular carcinoma and two with cutaneous melanoma. General study points: CD4+ T cells averaged fewer expanded clones than CD8+ T cells. Clonal expansion was seen in CD4+ and CD8+ blood T cells by week 6 at 0.1 to 3.0 mg/kg.

Exclusion applied to patients with autoimmune disease history or systemic immunosuppression. Germline CDR1 and CDR2: SGHVS and FNYEAQ. V lost 5 bases to trimming and J lost 3 bases, with 17 bases between them. This CDR3 has 16 residues. The repertoire was sequenced with immunoSEQ multiplex PCR; TCRdb's copy has only in-frame clones and lacks some. Seen here are roughly 28,000 clones, roughly four fifths observed once, and the top ten hold more than 10%. This clone was observed a handful of times. The antigen is not known. Sequences were derived from CD4+ or CD8+ T cells sorted from blood, sampled in a trial of the OX40 agonist ivuxolimab. The sequence was collected from an adult with an advanced solid tumor such as melanoma, head and neck, liver or kidney cancer. The chain employs TRBV7-6 and TRBJ2-4; D possibly corresponds to TRBD1 (5 bases). In DNA form, the CDR3 reads TGTGCCAGCAGCGCTACAGGCGAAGGGGTCAAAAACATTCAGTACTTC. Protein product: CASSATGEGVKNIQYF.